This T cell receptor beta chain was sequenced for a study of cytomegalovirus exposure and HLA in healthy donors. The CDR3 covers 16 residues. Trimming shortened V by 4 bases and J by 0 bases, and 13 bases separated the two germline ends. The germline V gene has CDR1 MNHNY and CDR2 SVGAGI (reference sequence). Details on this clone: Its antigen is not identified.

In nominal health when sampled, donors likely had unrecorded immune exposures nonetheless. Notes on the study in general: TCR beta V- and J-gene trimming was later associated with a missense DCLRE1C variant. Among TCR beta chains, those listed as cytomegalovirus-associated numbered about 160. Links to common viral pathogens appeared, in a later analysis, for several of the most significant clusters.

Use of 60 Vbeta and 13 Jbeta primers characterized the PCR. This table comes from immunoSEQ multiplex PCR, and its TCRdb copy is limited to in-frame clones, with some not included. This table has about 43,000 clones, roughly 60% appearing once. The chain combines TRBV6-6 with TRBJ2-1, with D perhaps matching TRBD2 (6 bases). Sample: PBMCs. This clonotype was obtained from a human donor in good health. This CDR3 is CASSFQSGRSYNEQFF. DNA of the CDR3: TGTGCCAGCAGTTTCCAAAGCGGGCGCTCCTACAATGAGCAGTTCTTC.